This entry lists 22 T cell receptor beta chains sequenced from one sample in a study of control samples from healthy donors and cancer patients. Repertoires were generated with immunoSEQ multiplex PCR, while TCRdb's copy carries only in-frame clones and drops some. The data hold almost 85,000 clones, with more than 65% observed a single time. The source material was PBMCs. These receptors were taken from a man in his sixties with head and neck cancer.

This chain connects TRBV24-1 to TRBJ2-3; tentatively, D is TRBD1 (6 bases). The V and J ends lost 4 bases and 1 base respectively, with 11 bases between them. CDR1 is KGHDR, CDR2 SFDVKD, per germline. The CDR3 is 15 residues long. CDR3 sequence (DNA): TGTGCCACCAGTGACCGGGACACAGGCACAGATACGCAGTATTTT. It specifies CATSDRDTGTDTQYF.

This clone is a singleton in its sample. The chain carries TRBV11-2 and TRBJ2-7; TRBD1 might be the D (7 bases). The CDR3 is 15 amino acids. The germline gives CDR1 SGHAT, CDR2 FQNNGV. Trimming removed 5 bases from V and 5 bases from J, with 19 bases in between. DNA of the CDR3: TGTGCCAGCAGCCCACAGGGGTCCCCGGGGGACGAGCAGTACTTC. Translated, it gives CASSPQGSPGDEQYF.

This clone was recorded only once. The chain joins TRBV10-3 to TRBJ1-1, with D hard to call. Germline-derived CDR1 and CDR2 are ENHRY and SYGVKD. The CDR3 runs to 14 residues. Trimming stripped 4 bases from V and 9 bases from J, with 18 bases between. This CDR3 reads CAISVTQHTGQAFF. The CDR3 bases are TGTGCCATCAGTGTAACTCAACACACCGGGCAAGCTTTCTTT.

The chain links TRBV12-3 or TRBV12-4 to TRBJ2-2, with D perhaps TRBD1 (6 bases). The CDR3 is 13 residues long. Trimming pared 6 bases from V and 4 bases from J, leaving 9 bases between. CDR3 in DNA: TGTGCCAGCAGCCAACAGGGCACCGGGGAGCTGTTTTTT. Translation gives CASSQQGTGELFF.

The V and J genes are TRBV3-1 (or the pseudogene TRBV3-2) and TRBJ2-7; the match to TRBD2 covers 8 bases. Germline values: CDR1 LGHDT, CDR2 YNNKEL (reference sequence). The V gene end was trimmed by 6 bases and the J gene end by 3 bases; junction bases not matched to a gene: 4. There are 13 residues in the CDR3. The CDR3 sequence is CASSDRGGYEQYF. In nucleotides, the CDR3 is TGTGCCAGCAGTGACCGGGGGGGCTACGAGCAGTACTTC.

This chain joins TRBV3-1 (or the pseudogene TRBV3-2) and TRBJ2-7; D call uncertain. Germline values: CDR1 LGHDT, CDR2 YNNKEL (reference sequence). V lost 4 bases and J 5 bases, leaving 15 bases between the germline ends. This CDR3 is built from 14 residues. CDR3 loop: CASSRNRILDEQYF. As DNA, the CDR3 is TGTGCCAGCAGCCGGAACCGAATTCTGGACGAGCAGTACTTC.

CDR3 in DNA: TGCGCCAGCAGAAGAACTAGCGGGAGGGCCCATGAGCAGTTCTTC. Its translation is CASRRTSGRAHEQFF. The chain is built from TRBV4-1 and TRBJ2-1; 13 nucleotides align to TRBD2. The CDR3 extends over 15 amino acids. V shed 6 bases, J shed 8 bases, and the junction held 7 bases outside the gene matches. Per the germline V gene, CDR1 is MGHRA and CDR2 is YSYEKL.

The CDR3 protein is CASSYSILADYEQYF. DNA of the CDR3: TGTGCCAGCAGTTACTCGATTCTAGCAGACTACGAGCAGTACTTC. The rearrangement links TRBV6-5 to TRBJ2-7, with TRBD2 as a possible D gene (5 bases). Germline V CDR1 and CDR2: MNHEY, SVGAGI. Trimming pared 0 bases from V and 3 bases from J, leaving 12 bases between. The CDR3 contains 15 residues.

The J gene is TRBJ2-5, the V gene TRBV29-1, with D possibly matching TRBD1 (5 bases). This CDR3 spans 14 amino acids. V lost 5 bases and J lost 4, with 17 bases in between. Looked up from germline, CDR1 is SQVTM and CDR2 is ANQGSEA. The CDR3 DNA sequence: TGCAGCGTTTACAACCTCAGGGTAGCAGAGACCCAGTACTTC. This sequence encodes CSVYNLRVAETQYF. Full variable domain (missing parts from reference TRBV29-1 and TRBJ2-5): SAVISQKPSRDICQRGTSLTIQCQVDSQVTMMFWYRQQPGQSLTLIATANQGSEATYESGFVIDKFPISRPNLTFSTLTVSNMSPEDSSIYLCSVYNLRVAETQYFGPGTRLLVL.

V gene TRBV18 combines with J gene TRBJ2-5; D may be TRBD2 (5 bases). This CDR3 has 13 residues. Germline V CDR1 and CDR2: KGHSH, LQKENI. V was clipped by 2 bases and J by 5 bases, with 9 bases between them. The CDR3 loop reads CASSPAGSETQYF. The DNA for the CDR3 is TGTGCCAGCTCACCAGCGGGTTCGGAGACCCAGTACTTC.

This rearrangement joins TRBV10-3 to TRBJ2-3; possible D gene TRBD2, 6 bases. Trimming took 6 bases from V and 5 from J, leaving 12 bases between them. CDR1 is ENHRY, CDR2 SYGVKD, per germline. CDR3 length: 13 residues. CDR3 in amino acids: CAISPEAGDTQYF. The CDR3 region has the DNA TGTGCCATCAGCCCGGAAGCGGGAGATACGCAGTATTTT.

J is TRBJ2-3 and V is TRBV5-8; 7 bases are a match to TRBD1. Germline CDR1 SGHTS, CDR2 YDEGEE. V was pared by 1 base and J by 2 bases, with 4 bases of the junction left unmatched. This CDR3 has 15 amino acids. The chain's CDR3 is CASSLWGQHTDTQYF. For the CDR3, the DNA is TGTGCCAGCAGCTTGTGGGGACAGCACACAGATACGCAGTATTTT.

CDR3 bases: TGTGCCAGCAGCGCGGGGTTCACAGATACGCAGTATTTT. Protein sequence: CASSAGFTDTQYF. The chain uses TRBV5-4 and TRBJ2-3, with a tentative D call TRBD2 (6 bases). The CDR3 length is 13 residues. From germline, CDR1 is SGHNT and CDR2 YYREEE (reference sequence). The V gene lost 4 bases and the J gene lost 2 bases, with 8 bases spanning the gap.

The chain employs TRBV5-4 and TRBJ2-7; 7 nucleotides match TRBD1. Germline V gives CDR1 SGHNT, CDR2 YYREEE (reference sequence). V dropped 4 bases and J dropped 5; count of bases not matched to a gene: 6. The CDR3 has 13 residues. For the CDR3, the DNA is TGTGCCAGCAGCCTCGACAGGGTCGACGAGCAGTACTTC. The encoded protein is CASSLDRVDEQYF.

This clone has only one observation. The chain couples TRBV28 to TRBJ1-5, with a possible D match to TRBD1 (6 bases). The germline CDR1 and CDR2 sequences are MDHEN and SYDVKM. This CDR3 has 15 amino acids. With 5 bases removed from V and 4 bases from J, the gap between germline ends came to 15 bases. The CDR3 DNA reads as TGTGCCAGCAGTCGAGGAAGGGGGTCTAATCAGCCCCAGCATTTT. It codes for CASSRGRGSNQPQHF.

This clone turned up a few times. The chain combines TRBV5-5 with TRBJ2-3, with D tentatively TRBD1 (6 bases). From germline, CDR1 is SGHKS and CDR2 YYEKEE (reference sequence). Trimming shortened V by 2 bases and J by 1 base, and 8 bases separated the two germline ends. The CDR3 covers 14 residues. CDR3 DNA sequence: TGTGCCAGCAGCTTTTCAGGGGGCACAGATACGCAGTATTTT. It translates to CASSFSGGTDTQYF.

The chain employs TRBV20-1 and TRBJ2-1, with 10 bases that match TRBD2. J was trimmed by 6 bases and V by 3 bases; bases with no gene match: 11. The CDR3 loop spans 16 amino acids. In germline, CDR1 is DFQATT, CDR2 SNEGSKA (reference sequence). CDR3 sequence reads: CSASSPSGSYTNEQFF. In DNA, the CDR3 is TGCAGTGCTAGTAGTCCTAGCGGGAGTTACACCAATGAGCAGTTCTTC.

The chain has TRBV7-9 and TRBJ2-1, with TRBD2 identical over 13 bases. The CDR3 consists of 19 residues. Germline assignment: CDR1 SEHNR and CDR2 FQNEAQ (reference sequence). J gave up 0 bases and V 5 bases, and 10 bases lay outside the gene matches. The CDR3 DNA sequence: TGTGCCAGCAGCCGGACTAGCGGGAGTTCCGGCAGCTCCTACAATGAGCAGTTCTTC. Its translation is CASSRTSGSSGSSYNEQFF.

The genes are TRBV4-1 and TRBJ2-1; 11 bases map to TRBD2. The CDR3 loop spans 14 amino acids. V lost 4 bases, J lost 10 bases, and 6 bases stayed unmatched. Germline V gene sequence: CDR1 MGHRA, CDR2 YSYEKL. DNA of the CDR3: TGCGCCAGCAGCCGCTCCGGGACTAGCGGCGAGCAGTTCTTC. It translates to CASSRSGTSGEQFF.

The CDR3 loop is CASSLVSGYTGELFF. The CDR3 DNA reads TGTGCCAGCAGCTTAGTCTCTGGGTACACCGGGGAGCTGTTTTTT. J is TRBJ2-2 and V is TRBV7-2; D not resolved. Germline V gene lookup returns CDR1 SGHTA and CDR2 FQGNSA. The CDR3 consists of 15 residues. V lost 1 base and J lost 3, with 9 bases in between.

CDR3 amino acids: CASRAGGSSGEKYF. CDR3 coding DNA: TGTGCCAGCAGGGCCGGGGGGTCGTCAGGGGAAAAGTACTTC. V and J are TRBV2 and TRBJ2-7; D may be TRBD2 (7 bases). The CDR3 sequence is 14 residues long. Germline CDR1 reads SNHLY; CDR2 reads FYNNEI. V lost 6 bases to trimming and J lost 11 bases, with 23 bases between them.

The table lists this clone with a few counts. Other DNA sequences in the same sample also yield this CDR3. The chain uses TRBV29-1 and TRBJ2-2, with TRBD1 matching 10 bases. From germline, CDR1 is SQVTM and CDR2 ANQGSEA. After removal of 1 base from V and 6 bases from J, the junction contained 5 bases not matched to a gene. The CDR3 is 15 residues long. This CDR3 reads CSVEGGQGRSGELFF. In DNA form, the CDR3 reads TGCAGCGTTGAAGGGGGACAGGGGCGGTCCGGGGAGCTGTTTTTT.